This T cell receptor (beta chain) was sequenced during a study of T cell clusters in autoimmune cytopenias. About the study: TRB sequencing had a median around 50,000 reads and under 2,500 distinct clonotypes per sample.

Multiplex touch-down PCR amplified TRB using TRB-A and TRB-B pools in one tube. TCRdb reanalyzed the multiplex PCR reads, giving one entry per CDR3 protein sequence and no DNA. The table lists 3,500 to 4,000 distinct CDR3 sequences. Each sample's input was 200 to 250 ng genomic DNA, 38,000 or so genome equivalents. This same sample was also taken into another study, of T cell repertoires in aging, cancer and after chemotherapy. That investigation notes: Clear clonal overlap appeared across healthy donor samples taken over several months to years. Age-matched healthy donors had significantly more diverse, less clonal blood TCR repertoires than untreated cancer patients.

The TCR was taken from a human donor in good health. The sample consisted of peripheral blood.

The CDR3 is CASTPVRDGTSSYEQYF. This chain uses TRBV6-2 or TRBV6-3 with TRBJ2-7. The V gene's germline CDR1 is MNHEY and CDR2 SVGEGT. This CDR3 has 17 residues.